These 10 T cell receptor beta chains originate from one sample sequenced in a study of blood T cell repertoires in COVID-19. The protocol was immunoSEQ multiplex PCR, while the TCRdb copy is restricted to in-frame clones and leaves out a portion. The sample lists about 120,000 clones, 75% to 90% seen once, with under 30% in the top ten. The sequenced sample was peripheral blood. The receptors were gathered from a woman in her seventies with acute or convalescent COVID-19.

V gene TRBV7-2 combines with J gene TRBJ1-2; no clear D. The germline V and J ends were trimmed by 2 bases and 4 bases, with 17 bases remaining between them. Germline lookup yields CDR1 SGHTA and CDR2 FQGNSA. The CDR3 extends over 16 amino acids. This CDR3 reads CASSLSPGTSSYGYTF. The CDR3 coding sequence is TGTGCCAGCAGCTTATCCCCAGGAACTTCAAGCTATGGCTACACCTTC.

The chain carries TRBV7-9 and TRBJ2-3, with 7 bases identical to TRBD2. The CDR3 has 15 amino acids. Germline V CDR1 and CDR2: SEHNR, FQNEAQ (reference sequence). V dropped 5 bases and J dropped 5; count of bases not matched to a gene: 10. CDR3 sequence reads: CASSVSGREGDTQYF. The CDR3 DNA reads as TGTGCCAGCAGCGTATCGGGCAGGGAGGGAGATACGCAGTATTTT.

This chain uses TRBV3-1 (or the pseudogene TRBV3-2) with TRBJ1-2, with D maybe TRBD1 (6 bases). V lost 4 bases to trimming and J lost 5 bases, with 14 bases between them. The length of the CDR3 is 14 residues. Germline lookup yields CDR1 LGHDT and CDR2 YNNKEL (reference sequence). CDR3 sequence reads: CASSPEEGGYGYTF. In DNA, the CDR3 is TGTGCCAGCAGCCCAGAGGAGGGGGGGTATGGCTACACCTTC.

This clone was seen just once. The CDR3 loop reads CASSPSNTIYF. The CDR3 nucleotides read TGTGCCAGCAGTCCATCCAACACCATATATTTT. The chain has TRBV27 and TRBJ1-3; D gene unclear. Trimming cost V 5 bases and J 7 bases, with 6 bases left between them. Germline CDR1 MNHEY, CDR2 SMNVEV (reference sequence). This CDR3 comprises 11 residues.

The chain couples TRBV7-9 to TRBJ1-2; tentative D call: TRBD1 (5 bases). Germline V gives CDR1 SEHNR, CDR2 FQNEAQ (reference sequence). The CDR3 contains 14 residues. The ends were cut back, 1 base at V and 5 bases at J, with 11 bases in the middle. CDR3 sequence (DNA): TGTGCCAGCAGCTTAGGGGGGGTCGGATATGGCTACACCTTC. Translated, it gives CASSLGGVGYGYTF.

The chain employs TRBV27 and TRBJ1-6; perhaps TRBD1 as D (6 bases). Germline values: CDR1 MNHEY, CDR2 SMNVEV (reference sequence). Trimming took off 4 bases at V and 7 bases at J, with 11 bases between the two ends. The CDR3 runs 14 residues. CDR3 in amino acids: CASSWVRGNSPLHF. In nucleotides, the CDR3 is TGTGCCAGCAGTTGGGTCAGGGGAAATTCACCCCTCCACTTT.

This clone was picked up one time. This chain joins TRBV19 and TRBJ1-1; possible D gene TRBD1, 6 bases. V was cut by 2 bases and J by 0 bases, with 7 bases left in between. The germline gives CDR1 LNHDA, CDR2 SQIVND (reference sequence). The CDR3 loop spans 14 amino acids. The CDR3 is CASSITGLNTEAFF. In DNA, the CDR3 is TGTGCCAGTAGTATAACAGGGTTGAACACTGAAGCTTTCTTT.

As DNA, the CDR3 is TGTGCCTGGAGTCGGGGACAACCTAATGAAGCTTTCTTT. Translated, it gives CAWSRGQPNEAFF. The chain has TRBV30 and TRBJ1-1, with D possibly matching TRBD1 (6 bases). The CDR3 is 13 amino acids. Trimming took 2 bases from V and 7 from J, leaving 14 bases between them. CDR1 and CDR2 from the germline V gene are GTSNPN and SVGIG (reference sequence).

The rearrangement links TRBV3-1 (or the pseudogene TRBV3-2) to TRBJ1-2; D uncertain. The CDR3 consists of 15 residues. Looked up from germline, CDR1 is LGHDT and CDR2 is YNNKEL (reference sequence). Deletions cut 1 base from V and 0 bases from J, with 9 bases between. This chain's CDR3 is CASSQGLGANYGYTF. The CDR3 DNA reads TGTGCCAGCAGCCAAGGACTTGGCGCTAACTATGGCTACACCTTC.

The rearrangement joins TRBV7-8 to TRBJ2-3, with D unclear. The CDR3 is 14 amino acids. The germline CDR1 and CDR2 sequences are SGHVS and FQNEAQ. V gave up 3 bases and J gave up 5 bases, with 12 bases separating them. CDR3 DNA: TGTGCCAGCAGCTTGCAGTCGACACAAGATACGCAGTATTTT. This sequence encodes CASSLQSTQDTQYF. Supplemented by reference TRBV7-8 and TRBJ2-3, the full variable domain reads GAGVSQSPRYKVAKRGQDVALRCDPISGHVSLFWYQQALGQGPEFLTYFQNEAQLDKSGLPSDRFFAERPEGSVSTLKIQRTQQEDSAVYLCASSLQSTQDTQYFGPGTRLTVL.